The 32 T cell receptor beta chains reported below all come from one sample, sequenced in a study of human T cells and chemical hapten exposure (dated by TCRdb to about 2021). Libraries were prepared through RACE. TCRdb names NextSeq 500 as the instrument used. The raw public reads went through TCRdb reprocessing: fastp at Q25, MiXCR clone calling, in-frame beta chains kept. When rows share a CDR3 protein, they turn into one entry using the most common DNA and genes. The sample yields some 250,000 distinct CDR3 sequences; roughly 7.4% were counted once. The leading ten clones occupy about 1.1% of the sample. Taken with the paper, the label for time point translates to: pre-sensitization, week 0. The sample's treatment or condition, from its label and the paper: therapeutic diphenylcyclopropenone sensitization with weekly scalp DPC. The sequenced sample was whole blood, obtained in connection with sensitization to the hapten diphenylcyclopropenone (DPC). The receptors were sampled from a man between 18 and 29 years old with alopecia areata. Some clones in this sample may be carry-over from other donors' samples.

This clonotype was found a few times. The chain is built from TRBV4-3 and TRBJ2-3; D gene uncertain. Trimming cost V 0 bases and J 7 bases, with 8 bases left between them. Germline V gene data show CDR1 as LGHNA and CDR2 as YSLEER. This CDR3 has 13 residues. The CDR3, as DNA: TGCGCCAGCAGCCAAGAATTGAAAAATACGCAGTATTTT. Translating gives CASSQELKNTQYF.

Many counts were recorded for this clonotype. The genes are TRBV4-3 and TRBJ2-2; D perhaps matches TRBD1 (5 bases). Trimming shortened V by 0 bases and J by 1 base, and 9 bases separated the two germline ends. Germline loops: CDR1 LGHNA, CDR2 YSLEER. The CDR3 contains 16 residues. CDR3 in amino acids: CASSQEATENTGELFF. The CDR3 region has the DNA TGCGCCAGCAGCCAAGAAGCGACAGAGAACACCGGGGAGCTGTTTTTT.

This clonotype was recorded at least ten times. The J gene is TRBJ1-6, the V gene TRBV7-2, with D tentatively TRBD1 (5 bases). The V and J ends lost 5 bases and 7 bases respectively, with 12 bases between them. The germline V gene encodes CDR1 SGHTA and CDR2 FQGNSA. The CDR3 contains 14 residues. The DNA for the CDR3 is TGTGCCAGCAGCGGGGACTTCAAAAATTCACCCCTCCACTTT. As protein: CASSGDFKNSPLHF. The full variable domain, completed using reference TRBV7-2 and TRBJ1-6, is GAGVSQSPSNKVTEKGKDVELRCDPISGHTALYWYRQSLGQGLEFLIYFQGNSAPDKSGLPSDRFSAERTGGSVSTLTIQRTQQEDSAVYLCASSGDFKNSPLHFGNGTRLTVT.

The V gene is TRBV12-3 or TRBV12-4, the J gene TRBJ1-2; D remains ambiguous. The ends were cut back, 7 bases at V and 4 bases at J, with 13 bases in the middle. The CDR3 is 13 amino acids. CDR3 DNA: TGTGCCAGCACCGAAGGGCCAAGCTATGGCTACACCTTC. Amino acids: CASTEGPSYGYTF.

This clonotype was seen a few times. The chain has TRBV6-2 or TRBV6-3 and TRBJ2-7; 7 positions agree with TRBD2. Trimming cost V 6 bases and J 2 bases; bases outside gene matches: 7. The germline gives CDR1 MNHEY, CDR2 SVGEGT. There are 14 residues in the CDR3. This CDR3 is CASSERDGAYEQYV. CDR3 DNA sequence: TGTGCCAGCAGCGAGCGGGACGGGGCCTACGAGCAGTACGTC.

In this sample, this clonotype turned up many times. This chain joins TRBV27 and TRBJ2-3; TRBD2 is a possible D gene (6 bases). The CDR3 length is 15 residues. From germline, CDR1 is MNHEY and CDR2 SMNVEV (reference sequence). V was shortened by 4 bases and J by 2 bases, with 13 bases between the two germline ends. The CDR3 DNA is TGTGCCAGCAGTTCCGGGGGACTGGACACAGATACGCAGTATTTT. Translated, it gives CASSSGGLDTDTQYF.

The chain recombines TRBV5-4 with TRBJ2-5; maybe TRBD2 (5 bases). Trimming shortened V by 10 bases and J by 4 bases, and 20 bases separated the two germline ends. Germline values: CDR1 SGHNT, CDR2 YYREEE (reference sequence). The CDR3 contains 14 residues. CDR3 amino acids: CAGRSGSSTETQYF. The CDR3 DNA is TGTGCCGGCCGTTCCGGTTCTAGCACAGAGACCCAGTACTTC.

The chain links TRBV28 to TRBJ2-7; 8 nucleotides agree with TRBD2. V dropped 3 bases and J dropped 4; count of bases not matched to a gene: 23. Germline V gene lookup returns CDR1 MDHEN and CDR2 SYDVKM. This CDR3 contains 20 residues. CDR3 sequence (DNA): TGTGCCAGCAGTTTCCCCTCACTCCGGGGCGGGGGGCCATATCAATACGAGCAGTACTTC. Residues: CASSFPSLRGGGPYQYEQYF. The full variable domain, with the rest looked up from reference TRBV28 and TRBJ2-7, is DVKVTQSSRYLVKRTGEKVFLECVQDMDHENMFWYRQDPGLGLRLIYFSYDVKMKEKGDIPEGYSVSREKKERFSLILESASTNQTSMYLCASSFPSLRGGGPYQYEQYFGPGTRLTVT.

This clonotype came up many times. This chain links TRBV11-2 with TRBJ1-2; 12 bases agree with TRBD1. This CDR3 region has 13 residues. Germline V CDR1 and CDR2: SGHAT, FQNNGV. V dropped 5 bases and J dropped 7; count of bases not matched to a gene: 2. The CDR3 sequence: CASSGTGGSGYTF. Written as DNA, the CDR3 is TGTGCCAGCAGCGGGACAGGGGGCTCTGGCTACACCTTC.

The chain joins TRBV25-1 to TRBJ1-6; D not resolved. V lost 6 bases and J lost 0, with 9 bases in between. Germline CDR1 and CDR2: MGHDK and SYGVNS. This CDR3 has 15 amino acids. CDR3 sequence (DNA): TGTGCCAGCAGCCGTCTGGACTCCTATAATTCACCCCTCCACTTT. It specifies CASSRLDSYNSPLHF.

The chain has TRBV18 and TRBJ2-3; D might be TRBD1 or TRBD2, each matching 5 bases. The germline V and J ends were trimmed by 3 bases and 2 bases, with 9 bases remaining between them. Germline-derived CDR1 and CDR2 are KGHSH and LQKENI. This CDR3 has 14 residues. In DNA form, the CDR3 reads TGTGCCAGCTCACCGGGGGATTTCACAGATACGCAGTATTTT. It codes for CASSPGDFTDTQYF.

There are a few counts of this clonotype. J is TRBJ2-3 and V is TRBV28; D gene ambiguous. The V end lost 2 bases, the J end lost 2 bases, and 11 bases lay between the germline ends. Germline-derived CDR1 and CDR2 are MDHEN and SYDVKM. The CDR3 covers 15 residues. The CDR3 sequence is CASSLGPDPTDTQYF. The CDR3 DNA reads TGTGCCAGCAGTTTAGGGCCAGATCCCACAGATACGCAGTATTTT.

This clonotype was observed at least ten times. The chain uses TRBV6-2 or TRBV6-3 and TRBJ2-6; D remains ambiguous. The CDR3 has 15 residues. Per germline, CDR1 MNHEY and CDR2 SVGEGT. The germline V and J ends were trimmed by 8 bases and 2 bases, with 13 bases remaining between them. CDR3 nucleotide sequence: TGTGCCAGCGGGATTGGGTTACCTGGGGCCAACGTCCTGACTTTC. Amino acid sequence: CASGIGLPGANVLTF.

This clonotype was seen many times. V is TRBV12-3 or TRBV12-4 and J is TRBJ1-1; 8 bases agree with TRBD1. V trimming: 6 bases; J trimming: 4 bases; junction bases outside the gene matches: 10. The CDR3 has 15 amino acids. In DNA form, the CDR3 reads TGTGCCAGCAGCTATCGACAGGGGCGCATCACTGAAGCTTTCTTT. Its translation: CASSYRQGRITEAFF.

This chain connects TRBV7-9 to TRBJ1-2; D is undetermined. The CDR3 length is 13 residues. CDR1 and CDR2 (germline): SEHNR, FQNEAQ (reference sequence). The V gene lost 5 bases and the J gene lost 8 bases, with 15 bases spanning the gap. As DNA, the CDR3 is TGTGCCAGCAGCCTGAAAACAGAGATCGGCTACACCTTC. This sequence encodes CASSLKTEIGYTF. The full variable domain, rest sourced from reference TRBV7-9 and TRBJ1-2, is DTGVSQNPRHKITKRGQNVTFRCDPISEHNRLYWYRQTLGQGPEFLTYFQNEAQLEKSRLLSDRFSAERPKGSFSTLEIQRTEQGDSAMYLCASSLKTEIGYTFGSGTRLTVV.

This clonotype was counted only a few times. The gene calls are TRBV20-1 and TRBJ1-1; 7 bases are shared with TRBD1. CDR1 is DFQATT and CDR2 is SNEGSKA in the germline V gene (reference sequence). The CDR3 length is 12 residues. V lost 3 bases and J lost 7; bases outside the gene matches: 5. CDR3 bases: TGCAGTGCTAGCGACAGGGTTGATGAAGCTTTCTTT. It encodes CSASDRVDEAFF.

With respect to this clonotype: With a much larger clone just one base away, this may be a read error. The chain has TRBV6-5 and TRBJ2-2; weak D call: TRBD2 (5 bases). The germline V and J ends were trimmed by 2 bases and 7 bases, with 8 bases remaining between them. The CDR3 runs to 13 residues. CDR1 and CDR2 (germline): MNHEY, SVGAGI. The CDR3 nucleotides are TGTGCCAGCAGTTACCCTCGGGGCGGGGAGCTGTTTTTT. Translated, it gives CASSYPRGGELFF.

The J gene is TRBJ2-5, the V gene TRBV9; TRBD2 is a possible D gene (5 bases). Per the germline V gene, CDR1 is SGDLS and CDR2 is YYNGEE. CDR3 length: 14 amino acids. V lost 0 bases to trimming and J lost 0 bases, with 6 bases between them. CDR3 bases: TGTGCCAGCAGCGTAGGAGCGGACCAAGAGACCCAGTACTTC. This codes for CASSVGADQETQYF.

This clonotype was seen a handful of times. The chain couples TRBV7-2 to TRBJ2-7; TRBD1 aligns across 8 bases. The V segment lost 5 bases and the J segment 6 bases; nucleotides outside the gene matches: 15. The CDR3 length is 16 residues. Germline CDR1 reads SGHTA; CDR2 reads FQGNSA. CDR3 amino acids: CASSTDRVIFLGEQYF. The DNA of the CDR3 is TGTGCCAGCAGCACGGACAGGGTCATCTTTCTGGGCGAGCAGTACTTC.

This clonotype occurred many times. The chain joins TRBV6-1 to TRBJ2-3; unclear D gene. This CDR3 has 16 residues. CDR1 MNHNS and CDR2 SASEGT come from the germline V gene. Between the trimmed V and J ends, which lost 6 bases and 0 bases, there was a span of 16 bases. Here the CDR3 reads CASSRVGTTSTDTQYF. The DNA of the CDR3 is TGTGCCAGCAGCCGAGTGGGAACAACTAGCACAGATACGCAGTATTTT.

The table lists this clonotype with a few counts. The V and J genes are TRBV6-4 and TRBJ2-4; D possibly uses TRBD1 or TRBD2 (7 bases each). Germline CDR1 and CDR2: MRHNA and SNTAGT. V was shortened by 3 bases and J by 0 bases, with 12 bases between the two germline ends. The CDR3 extends over 16 amino acids. The CDR3 DNA sequence: TGTGCCAGCAGTGAAACAGGGGAGGGAGCCAAAAACATTCAGTACTTC. Amino acids: CASSETGEGAKNIQYF.

This clonotype has just a few counts. The chain couples TRBV29-1 to TRBJ2-3, with D possibly being TRBD1 or TRBD2 (5 bases each). Trimming removed 6 bases at V and 2 bases at J, with 12 bases between. Germline-derived CDR1 and CDR2 are SQVTM and ANQGSEA. This CDR3 is 13 amino acids long. CDR3 region: CSVRGRSTDTQYF. CDR3 coding DNA: TGCAGCGTAAGGGGACGGTCCACAGATACGCAGTATTTT.

This clonotype was counted a single time. V gene TRBV18 combines with J gene TRBJ2-1; D is ambiguous. The V gene's germline CDR1 is KGHSH and CDR2 LQKENI. The V gene lost 0 bases and the J gene lost 9 bases, with 18 bases spanning the gap. CDR3 length: 16 residues. CDR3 DNA sequence: TGTGCCAGCTCACCACCCGGCAGAATCGCCTACCTTGAGCAGTTCTTC. Protein product: CASSPPGRIAYLEQFF.

This clonotype appeared many times. J is TRBJ1-5 and V is TRBV28, with 10 bases fitting TRBD1. Germline V gene sequence: CDR1 MDHEN, CDR2 SYDVKM. There are 15 residues in the CDR3. V was pared by 2 bases and J by 6 bases, with 4 bases of the junction left unmatched. The CDR3 region is CASSLGDRGTQPQHF. The DNA for the CDR3 is TGTGCCAGCAGTTTAGGGGACAGGGGTACTCAGCCCCAGCATTTT. Full variable domain (rest looked up from reference TRBV28 and TRBJ1-5): DVKVTQSSRYLVKRTGEKVFLECVQDMDHENMFWYRQDPGLGLRLIYFSYDVKMKEKGDIPEGYSVSREKKERFSLILESASTNQTSMYLCASSLGDRGTQPQHFGDGTRLSIL.

In its sample, this clonotype was seen many times. The genes are TRBV5-1 and TRBJ2-7, with 8 bases that match TRBD1. After removal of 0 bases from V and 2 bases from J, the junction contained 7 bases not matched to a gene. Germline-derived CDR1 and CDR2 are SGHRS and YFSETQ. This CDR3 has 16 residues. The CDR3 loop reads CASSLEQGEIAYEQYF. The CDR3 DNA sequence: TGCGCCAGCAGCTTGGAACAGGGGGAAATAGCCTACGAGCAGTACTTC.

The chain joins TRBV7-9 to TRBJ2-7; 7 nucleotides line up with TRBD1. Looked up from germline, CDR1 is SEHNR and CDR2 is FQNEAQ (reference sequence). V gave up 1 base and J gave up 4 bases; unmatched junction bases: 4. There are 14 residues in the CDR3. This CDR3 reads CASSLVGRGYEQYV. CDR3 DNA sequence: TGTGCCAGCAGCTTAGTAGGCAGGGGGTACGAGCAGTACGTC.

In its sample, this clonotype was seen a few times. This chain links TRBV6-5 with TRBJ1-4, with no clear D. Germline V lookup: CDR1 MNHEY, CDR2 SVGAGI. The CDR3 is 16 residues long. Trimming removed 6 bases at V and 4 bases at J, with 18 bases between. The CDR3 DNA sequence: TGTGCCAGCAGCTCCCTGGCCCGACCTATTAATGAAAAACTGTTTTTT. Amino acid sequence: CASSSLARPINEKLFF.

The table lists this clonotype with many counts. This chain connects TRBV5-6 to TRBJ2-5; D remains ambiguous. This CDR3 spans 14 amino acids. Trimming removed 1 base from V and 2 bases from J, with 9 bases in between. CDR1 is SGHDT and CDR2 is YYEEEE in the germline V gene. The CDR3 loop reads CASSLWNRQETQYF. In DNA form, the CDR3 reads TGTGCCAGCAGCTTGTGGAACAGACAAGAGACCCAGTACTTC. Full variable domain (missing parts from reference TRBV5-6 and TRBJ2-5): DAGVTQSPTHLIKTRGQQVTLRCSPKSGHDTVSWYQQALGQGPQFIFQYYEEEERQRGNFPDRFSGHQFPNYSSELNVNALLLGDSALYLCASSLWNRQETQYFGPGTRLLVL.

The CDR3 nucleotides are TGTGCCAGCAGTTCCATCGGACAGGGGGCTGGGGAGACCCAGTACTTC. It translates to CASSSIGQGAGETQYF. The J gene is TRBJ2-5, the V gene TRBV6-2 or TRBV6-3, with 11 bases fitting TRBD1. J gave up 5 bases and V 4 bases, and 9 bases lay outside the gene matches. The germline gives CDR1 MNHEY, CDR2 SVGEGT. The CDR3 is 16 residues long.

The rearrangement uses TRBV29-1 and TRBJ2-5; D is ambiguous. Germline CDR1 reads SQVTM; CDR2 reads ANQGSEA. The CDR3 totals 14 residues. V was trimmed by 6 bases and J by 4 bases, leaving 18 bases between them. CDR3 sequence reads: CSVLILGIGETQYF. As DNA, the CDR3 is TGCAGCGTCCTTATCCTAGGGATTGGAGAGACCCAGTACTTC. Drawing the rest from reference TRBV29-1 and TRBJ2-5, the complete variable domain is SAVISQKPSRDICQRGTSLTIQCQVDSQVTMMFWYRQQPGQSLTLIATANQGSEATYESGFVIDKFPISRPNLTFSTLTVSNMSPEDSSIYLCSVLILGIGETQYFGPGTRLLVL.

The table lists this clonotype with many counts. The chain uses TRBV29-1 and TRBJ2-6; D uncertain. The CDR3 is 15 residues long. Trimming left V 4 bases short and J 1 base short, with 11 bases between. CDR1 SQVTM and CDR2 ANQGSEA come from the germline V gene. The CDR3 sequence: CSVGQAGSGANVLTF. CDR3 nucleotide sequence: TGCAGCGTTGGTCAAGCAGGTTCTGGGGCCAACGTCCTGACTTTC.

This clonotype was counted ten times or more. The rearrangement joins TRBV6-4 to TRBJ1-1; D unresolved. This CDR3 comprises 12 residues. The germline V and J ends were trimmed by 8 bases and 6 bases, with 13 bases remaining between them. Germline loops: CDR1 MRHNA, CDR2 SNTAGT. The DNA for the CDR3 is TGTGCCAGCGGTCGAGAGGGTCCTGAAGCTTTCTTT. It codes for CASGREGPEAFF.